This T cell receptor (beta chain) emerged from a study of blood T cell repertoires in COVID-19. In the study overall: Researchers got acute and convalescent COVID-19 samples from the United States, Italy and Spain. PBMCs, B-cell-depleted T cells, or T cells were the source of the cDNA or gDNA that made up the material.

V was clipped by 3 bases and J by 9 bases, with 21 bases between them. Germline lookup yields CDR1 MNHNY and CDR2 SVGAGI (reference sequence). The CDR3 has 16 residues. Original methodology: Counts of nucleated cells, estimated from reference gene primer amplification, were obtained. Produced via immunoSEQ multiplex PCR; TCRdb's table is partial and in-frame only. That table gives V, J and clone size, and the DNA gave D and trimming. The table has approximately 25,000 clones, under 95% seen once; the top ten hold approximately 30%. Sequenced input: peripheral blood. The sequence was obtained from a man aged 70 or older with active COVID-19. The V gene is TRBV6-6, the J gene TRBJ1-5; D is unclear. CDR3 sequence reads: CASSYSFGPRIRPQHF. As DNA, the CDR3 is TGTGCCAGCAGTTATTCTTTTGGGCCTCGAATCCGGCCCCAGCATTTT.